These T cell receptor beta chains were read from a single sample in a study of Ad26.COV2.S vaccination and SARS-CoV-2 variants. The data were produced by immunoSEQ multiplex PCR, yet TCRdb's version contains in-frame clones alone and is incomplete. The table records around 450,000 clones, 89% of them present only once. The sample here was peripheral blood, taken in a trial of Ad26.COV2.S vaccine versus placebo. All receptors come from a person aged 18-60 years who received the Ad26.COV2.S COVID-19 vaccine or a placebo. Both conserved end residues are part of each CDR3. For some rows the clone size is stated as once, few or many, or as a class when expanded; others skip it.

v_call	j_call	clone_size	cdr3_aa
TRBV29-1	TRBJ1-2	.	CSVESSGLYYTF
TRBV5-1	TRBJ2-5	.	CASSLEGAGETQYF
TRBV28	TRBJ1-4	.	CASSTGRTNEKLFF
TRBV18	TRBJ2-7	.	CASSPGVTGNEQYF
TRBV7-9	TRBJ1-2	.	CASSLGLGNYGYTF
TRBV5-5	TRBJ1-6	once	CASSLALAVGGGNSPLHF
TRBV15	TRBJ1-3	.	CATMPGVSGNTIYF
TRBV10-3	TRBJ2-5	.	CAIRNDRGTETQYF
TRBV13	TRBJ2-1	.	CASSPDSINEQFF
TRBV6-4	TRBJ2-3	once	CASSRVAGPDTQYF
TRBV7-9	TRBJ2-3	few	CASSFPAGGLDTQYF